This entry concerns a single TCR beta chain. Its matching antigen is unknown. It was with unique molecular identifiers that the TCRbeta library was prepared. Using its own MiXCR run on the PCR reads, TCRdb lists one record per CDR3 protein. Of about 610,000 distinct CDR3 sequences in the sample, about a quarter are singletons; the top ten hold about a third. This sample was included in a study of T-cell reconstitution after alpha-beta-depleted transplantation in children. Study-wide results and limits: Two months or so post-transplant, alpha-beta T cells reportedly derived from several hundred expanded graft clones. Newly produced T cells mostly provided counts and TCRbeta diversity after one year, as hyperexpanded clones declined.

The CDR3 spans 15 residues. The ends lost 4 bases at V and 9 bases at J; junction bases unmatched: 6. CDR1 and CDR2 from the germline V gene are MNHEY and SMNVEV (reference sequence). This rearrangement joins TRBV27 to TRBJ2-1, with 13 bases lining up with TRBD2. The input for sequencing was PBMCs, taken before TCRalphabeta/CD19-depleted stem cell transplant. This TCR was recovered from a boy younger than two with Wiskott-Aldrich syndrome, due to receive a stem cell transplant. CDR3 in amino acids: CASSYGLAGVGEQFF. CDR3 DNA sequence: TGTGCCAGCAGTTACGGACTAGCGGGAGTCGGTGAGCAGTTCTTC.